Given below is one T cell receptor beta chain in context. CDR1 and CDR2 from the germline V gene are LNHDA and SQIVND (reference sequence). The CDR3 runs 14 residues. V lost 5 bases and J lost 4; bases outside the gene matches: 7. Method: immunoSEQ multiplex PCR; TCRdb's copy keeps in-frame clones and lacks some. The sample contains approximately 440,000 clones, about 85% of which appear only once. This entry belongs to a study of blood T cell repertoires in COVID-19. In the study overall: The cDNA or gDNA used as material had been derived from T cells, B-cell-depleted T cells, or PBMCs.

Participants were placed into cohorts based on the clinical history they reported. Recovered status applied to Cohort 3 donors who had two consecutive negative PCRs. It also applied to those with clearance or with symptom resolution. The receptor comes from a woman between 18 and 29 years old who had recovered from COVID-19. Sequencing was performed on PBMCs or T cells enriched from blood (not recorded which). The chain couples TRBV19 to TRBJ1-2; 7 nucleotides align to TRBD1. This CDR3 reads CASSLGQELYGYTF. The CDR3 nucleotides read TGTGCCAGTAGTCTTGGACAGGAGCTCTATGGCTACACCTTC.